Below, 30 T cell receptor beta chains from the same sample are listed, as sequenced in a study of PD-1 blockade in classical Hodgkin lymphoma. The patients all showed relapse after autologous stem cell transplantation, while their brentuximab vedotin exposure varied. Assay: immunoSEQ multiplex PCR; the TCRdb copy retains only in-frame clones and omits some. Of almost 2,000 clones in the sample, roughly 76% are singletons; the top ten hold about a tenth. The sample here was peripheral blood mononuclear cells (PBMCs), taken at baseline. These receptors all come from a human donor with classical Hodgkin lymphoma.

The chain employs TRBV25-1 and TRBJ1-2; weak D call: TRBD1 (6 bases). Germline values: CDR1 MGHDK, CDR2 SYGVNS. Trimming stripped 1 base from V and 3 bases from J, with 9 bases between. The CDR3 has 14 amino acids. DNA of the CDR3: TGTGCCAGCAGTGAATCCCCAGGGGACTATGGCTACACCTTC. As protein: CASSESPGDYGYTF.

This sequence joins TRBV9 and TRBJ2-1; 11 nucleotides match TRBD2. Per the germline V gene, CDR1 is SGDLS and CDR2 is YYNGEE. CDR3 length: 15 amino acids. V lost 2 bases, J lost 9 bases, and 7 bases stayed unmatched. CDR3 nucleotides: TGTGCCAGCAGCGTCGATCCTAGCGGGGGGAGTGAGCAGTTCTTC. It translates to CASSVDPSGGSEQFF. The variable domain in full, completed from reference TRBV9 and TRBJ2-1, reads DSGVTQTPKHLITATGQRVTLRCSPRSGDLSVYWYQQSLDQGLQFLIQYYNGEERAKGNILERFSAQQFPDLHSELNLSSLELGDSALYFCASSVDPSGGSEQFFGPGTRLTVL.

V gene TRBV10-3 combines with J gene TRBJ2-2, with D hard to call. The V and J ends lost 6 bases and 4 bases respectively, with 12 bases between them. This CDR3 spans 14 amino acids. Germline lookup yields CDR1 ENHRY and CDR2 SYGVKD. CDR3 bases: TGTGCCATCAGACAGTTAGAGCGCACCGGGGAGCTGTTTTTT. Protein: CAIRQLERTGELFF.

There are a few counts of this clone. The rearrangement joins TRBV5-1 to TRBJ2-7, with 7 positions matching TRBD1. CDR1 is SGHRS, CDR2 YFSETQ, per germline. The CDR3 runs to 12 residues. V lost 2 bases and J lost 6; bases outside the gene matches: 2. CDR3 protein: CASSFSGGEQYF. The CDR3 DNA is TGCGCCAGCAGCTTCTCAGGGGGCGAGCAGTACTTC.

V usage is TRBV13 and J usage is TRBJ2-6; no reliable D call. This CDR3 region has 17 residues. V lost 6 bases and J lost 5, with 20 bases in between. Germline lookup yields CDR1 PRHDT and CDR2 FYEKMQ (reference sequence). The CDR3 is CASRRIGVQSRANVLTF. CDR3 sequence (DNA): TGTGCCAGCAGACGTATTGGAGTACAAAGTCGGGCCAACGTCCTGACTTTC.

V usage is TRBV7-3 and J usage is TRBJ2-3; TRBD2 agrees at 10 bases. The CDR3 is made up of 16 amino acids. V lost 1 base to trimming and J lost 4 bases; unmatched junction nucleotides: 5. The germline V gene has CDR1 SGHTA and CDR2 FQGTGA. The CDR3 nucleotides read TGTGCCAGCAGCTTAAGTAAACTAGCGGGACCAGATACGCAGTATTTT. Its protein product is CASSLSKLAGPDTQYF.

V and J are TRBV2 and TRBJ2-7; D uncertain. The CDR3 is 14 amino acids. The germline V gene encodes CDR1 SNHLY and CDR2 FYNNEI. With 1 base removed from V and 0 bases from J, the gap between germline ends came to 7 bases. CDR3 in amino acids: CASSEGTYSYEQYF. CDR3 bases: TGTGCCAGCAGTGAAGGCACCTACTCCTACGAGCAGTACTTC. Variable domain in full (rest from reference TRBV2 and TRBJ2-7): EPEVTQTPSHQVTQMGQEVILRCVPISNHLYFYWYRQILGQKVEFLVSFYNNEISEKSEIFDDQFSVERPDGSNFTLKIRSTKLEDSAMYFCASSEGTYSYEQYFGPGTRLTVT.

The genes are TRBV7-2 and TRBJ2-7, with D possibly matching TRBD2 (5 bases). The germline V and J ends were trimmed by 5 bases and 7 bases, with 9 bases remaining between them. Germline V gene sequence: CDR1 SGHTA, CDR2 FQGNSA. This CDR3 contains 11 residues. CDR3 in DNA: TGTGCCAGCAGCCAATCGGGGGAGCAGTACTTC. Translation: CASSQSGEQYF.

V is TRBV18 and J is TRBJ1-2; no clear D. CDR1 KGHSH and CDR2 LQKENI come from the germline V gene. This CDR3 contains 13 residues. V was trimmed by 2 bases and J by 0 bases, leaving 4 bases between them. CDR3 bases: TGTGCCAGCTCACCAGAAACTAACTATGGCTACACCTTC. Its protein is CASSPETNYGYTF.

V usage is TRBV11-3 and J usage is TRBJ1-1, with TRBD1 matching 7 bases. Germline trimming cut 4 bases from V and 4 bases from J; bases unmatched to any gene: 6. Germline CDR1 reads SGHNT; CDR2 reads YENEEA. The length of the CDR3 is 14 residues. Here the CDR3 DNA reads TGTGCCAGCAGCTCCCGCAGGGGGGTCACTGAAGCTTTCTTT. Translating it yields CASSSRRGVTEAFF.

The chain employs TRBV19 and TRBJ2-5, with a possible D match to TRBD2 (6 bases). The length of the CDR3 is 15 residues. V dropped 2 bases and J dropped 4 bases, with 14 bases sitting between them. Germline CDR1 reads LNHDA; CDR2 reads SQIVND (reference sequence). The CDR3 nucleotides read TGTGCCAGTAGTATAAACGGGGGAGGAGGAGAGACCCAGTACTTC. This translates into CASSINGGGGETQYF.

This chain uses TRBV5-7 with TRBJ1-5, with D uncertain. TRBV5-7 is given ORF status, its function remaining uncertain. The CDR3 runs 15 residues. Trimming left V 5 bases short and J 4 bases short, with 16 bases between. In nucleotides, the CDR3 is TGTGCCAGCAGACACGTCCGGGTGGGAAATCAGCCCCAGCATTTT. It translates to CASRHVRVGNQPQHF.

By share of the sample, this clone is large. The V gene is TRBV4-2, the J gene TRBJ1-5, with 9 bases lining up with TRBD1. This CDR3 is 14 amino acids long. Trimming removed 3 bases from V and 6 bases from J; junction bases left unmatched: 3. Germline V lookup: CDR1 LGHNA, CDR2 YNFKEQ. CDR3 residues: CASSHGTGSQPQHF. CDR3 nucleotides: TGTGCCAGCAGCCATGGGACAGGGAGTCAGCCCCAGCATTTT.

By its share, this clone is large. The chain uses TRBV5-5 and TRBJ1-4; D unresolved. The CDR3 is 15 residues long. The germline V gene encodes CDR1 SGHKS and CDR2 YYEKEE (reference sequence). Trimming shortened V by 3 bases and J by 7 bases, and 16 bases separated the two germline ends. This chain's CDR3 is CASSSPGIVGEKLFF. The CDR3 DNA reads TGTGCCAGCAGCTCCCCGGGGATCGTGGGTGAAAAACTGTTTTTT.

There are a few counts of this clone. The chain recombines TRBV11-3 with TRBJ2-5, with D maybe TRBD1 (5 bases). CDR3 length: 13 residues. Germline assignment: CDR1 SGHNT and CDR2 YENEEA. The V end lost 8 bases, the J end lost 5 bases, and 15 bases lay between the germline ends. This CDR3 is CASLSGPGETQYF. CDR3 bases: TGTGCCAGCTTATCAGGGCCAGGGGAGACCCAGTACTTC.

V is TRBV23-1 and J is TRBJ1-2, with a possible D match to TRBD1 (5 bases). Being an ORF, TRBV23-1 has a function that is uncertain. Trimming took 8 bases from V and 8 from J, leaving 18 bases between them. This CDR3 spans 13 amino acids. CDR3 DNA: TGCGCCAGCGGGGGACTTGGGGCGAAAGGCTACACCTTC. Its translation is CASGGLGAKGYTF.

The chain recombines TRBV19 with TRBJ1-5; possibly TRBD1 for D (6 bases). The CDR3 runs to 15 residues. Trimming cost V 6 bases and J 0 bases, with 12 bases left between them. Germline-derived CDR1 and CDR2 are LNHDA and SQIVND (reference sequence). Written as DNA, the CDR3 is TGTGCCAGTAGGACAGGAGGAGATAGCAATCAGCCCCAGCATTTT. Its protein is CASRTGGDSNQPQHF.

This clone appeared once. The chain uses TRBV2 and TRBJ2-7; 9 nucleotides line up with TRBD1. CDR3 size: 14 residues. Germline-derived CDR1 and CDR2 are SNHLY and FYNNEI. V shed 5 bases, J shed 3 bases, and the junction held 5 bases outside the gene matches. CDR3: CASSWDRVSYEQYF. The CDR3 coding sequence is TGTGCCAGCAGTTGGGACAGGGTTAGCTACGAGCAGTACTTC.

This chain joins TRBV11-1 and TRBJ1-1; a possible D gene is TRBD1 (5 bases). Trimming took off 1 base at V and 7 bases at J, with 13 bases between the two ends. In germline, CDR1 is SGHAT, CDR2 FQDESV (reference sequence). The CDR3 totals 14 residues. The DNA of the CDR3 is TGTGCCAGCAGCTTAGACAGGCCATTCATTGAAGCTTTCTTT. Its translation is CASSLDRPFIEAFF.

This chain connects TRBV10-3 to TRBJ1-1; D unclear. Germline loops: CDR1 ENHRY, CDR2 SYGVKD. The CDR3 has 14 residues. Between the trimmed V and J ends, which lost 2 bases and 4 bases, there was a span of 11 bases. Here the CDR3 reads CAISEGPPRTEAFF. Here the CDR3 DNA reads TGTGCCATCAGTGAGGGACCTCCTCGCACTGAAGCTTTCTTT.

V usage is TRBV7-8 and J usage is TRBJ1-4, with unresolved D. V lost 0 bases, J lost 8 bases, and 16 bases lay in between. This CDR3 region has 16 residues. Germline values: CDR1 SGHVS, CDR2 FQNEAQ. CDR3 in DNA: TGTGCCAGCAGCTTAGCGAGGCCATCCGTGGGCGAAAAACTGTTTTTT. It is translated as CASSLARPSVGEKLFF.

The V gene is TRBV5-1, the J gene TRBJ1-3; D gene ambiguous. CDR3 length: 16 amino acids. V was clipped by 0 bases and J by 0 bases, with 10 bases between them. Per germline, CDR1 SGHRS and CDR2 YFSETQ. Here the CDR3 DNA reads TGCGCCAGCAGCTTGGGCGCGGGCAGCTCTGGAAACACCATATATTTT. This gives the protein CASSLGAGSSGNTIYF. Complete variable domain (other parts from reference TRBV5-1 and TRBJ1-3): KAGVTQTPRYLIKTRGQQVTLSCSPISGHRSVSWYQQTPGQGLQFLFEYFSETQRNKGNFPGRFSGRQFSNSRSEMNVSTLELGDSALYLCASSLGAGSSGNTIYFGEGSWLTVV.

The chain uses TRBV30 and TRBJ1-4, with 7 nucleotides matching TRBD1. The CDR3 is 15 residues long. Germline CDR1 and CDR2: GTSNPN and SVGIG (reference sequence). The J segment lost 5 bases and the V segment lost 2 bases, leaving 8 bases of the junction unmatched. DNA of the CDR3: TGTGCCTGGAGTCATAGGGACAGCCAGAATGAAAAACTGTTTTTT. Amino acid sequence: CAWSHRDSQNEKLFF.

The genes are TRBV10-3 and TRBJ1-1; D is perhaps TRBD1 (5 bases). Germline V CDR1 and CDR2: ENHRY, SYGVKD. CDR3 length equals 16 residues. V lost 2 bases, J lost 1 base, and 14 bases lay in between. CDR3 protein: CAISELRAGTNTEAFF. CDR3 bases: TGTGCCATCAGTGAGCTGAGGGCAGGGACGAACACTGAAGCTTTCTTT.

The chain employs TRBV6-1 and TRBJ1-1, with 8 bases that match TRBD1. This CDR3 region has 13 residues. Germline V lookup: CDR1 MNHNS, CDR2 SASEGT. V dropped 3 bases and J dropped 6; count of bases not matched to a gene: 3. CDR3 sequence reads: CASSDADRAEAFF. Here the CDR3 DNA reads TGTGCCAGCAGTGATGCGGACAGGGCTGAAGCTTTCTTT.

The chain uses TRBV7-2 and TRBJ1-3, with D unclear. The CDR3 is made up of 14 amino acids. Per the germline V gene, CDR1 is SGHTA and CDR2 is FQGNSA. Trimming pared 5 bases from V and 4 bases from J, leaving 12 bases between. The CDR3 sequence is CASSPEGPGNTIYF. CDR3 bases: TGTGCCAGCAGCCCGGAGGGTCCCGGAAACACCATATATTTT. The variable domain in full, completed from reference TRBV7-2 and TRBJ1-3, reads GAGVSQSPSNKVTEKGKDVELRCDPISGHTALYWYRQSLGQGLEFLIYFQGNSAPDKSGLPSDRFSAERTGGSVSTLTIQRTQQEDSAVYLCASSPEGPGNTIYFGEGSWLTVV.

Here the CDR3 reads CASSPGGPNEQFF. CDR3 nucleotide sequence: TGTGCCAGCTCCCCGGGGGGCCCCAATGAGCAGTTCTTC. The rearrangement uses TRBV7-9 and TRBJ2-1; TRBD2 might be the D (7 bases). The length of the CDR3 is 13 residues. Trimming left V 8 bases short and J 6 bases short, with 14 bases between. The V gene's germline CDR1 is SEHNR and CDR2 FQNEAQ (reference sequence).

V usage is TRBV6-5 and J usage is TRBJ2-6, with a possible D match to TRBD1 (6 bases). The V and J ends lost 2 bases and 4 bases respectively, with 6 bases between them. This CDR3 contains 14 residues. Looked up from germline, CDR1 is MNHEY and CDR2 is SVGAGI. As DNA, the CDR3 is TGTGCCAGCAGTTACAGGGGGGGGGCCAACGTCCTGACTTTC. Residues: CASSYRGGANVLTF.

V is TRBV25-1 and J is TRBJ1-2; no reliable D call. Deletions cut 3 bases from V and 2 bases from J, with 4 bases between. Germline V gives CDR1 MGHDK, CDR2 SYGVNS. CDR3 length equals 12 residues. The CDR3 here is CASSDSNYGYTF. CDR3 sequence (DNA): TGTGCCAGCAGTGACTCCAACTATGGCTACACCTTC.

The chain links TRBV5-4 to TRBJ1-5; D not resolved. V dropped 4 bases and J dropped 2 bases, with 7 bases sitting between them. Germline CDR1 is SGHNT and CDR2 is YYREEE (reference sequence). The CDR3 sequence is 13 residues long. The CDR3 is CASSPDGNQPQHF. CDR3 coding DNA: TGTGCCAGCAGCCCCGACGGCAATCAGCCCCAGCATTTT.